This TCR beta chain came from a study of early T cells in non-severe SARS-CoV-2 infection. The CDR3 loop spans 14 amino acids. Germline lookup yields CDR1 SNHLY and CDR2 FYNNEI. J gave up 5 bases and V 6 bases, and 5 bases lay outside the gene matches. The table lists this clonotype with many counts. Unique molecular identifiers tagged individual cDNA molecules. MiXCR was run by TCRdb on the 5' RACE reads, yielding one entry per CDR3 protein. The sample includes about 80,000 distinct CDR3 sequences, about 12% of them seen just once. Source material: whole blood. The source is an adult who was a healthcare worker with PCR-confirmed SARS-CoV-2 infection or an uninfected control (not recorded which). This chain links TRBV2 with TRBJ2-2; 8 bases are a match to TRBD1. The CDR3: CASRDRVLTGELFF. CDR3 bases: TGTGCCAGCAGGGACAGGGTATTGACCGGGGAGCTGTTTTTT. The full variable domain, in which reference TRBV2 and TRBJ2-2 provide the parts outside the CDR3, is EPEVTQTPSHQVTQMGQEVILRCVPISNHLYFYWYRQILGQKVEFLVSFYNNEISEKSEIFDDQFSVERPDGSNFTLKIRSTKLEDSAMYFCASRDRVLTGELFFGEGSRLTVL.